There are many counts of the clone carrying this TCR beta chain. TCRdb reprocessed the RACE reads with MiXCR, giving one entry per CDR3 protein. The sample shows roughly 96,000 distinct CDR3 sequences, about 9.6% of them seen only once. The data were obtained in a study of human T cells and chemical hapten exposure. Time point denoted: patch test 2, 6 weeks after DPC sensitization. Specified treatment: therapeutic diphenylcyclopropenone sensitization with weekly scalp DPC. Unmatched junction bases numbered 14, after V lost 5 bases and J lost 4 bases. The germline gives CDR1 DFQATT, CDR2 SNEGSKA (reference sequence). This CDR3 spans 16 amino acids.

The rearrangement uses TRBV20-1 and TRBJ1-5; 7 bases match TRBD1. Material: whole blood, obtained in connection with sensitization to the hapten diphenylcyclopropenone (DPC). The clonotype was recovered from a woman between 40 and 55 years old with alopecia areata. Some clones in this sample may be carry-over from other donors' samples. CDR3 protein: CSARDSSNPLNQPQHF. The CDR3 DNA reads TGCAGTGCTCGGGACAGTTCTAACCCTCTTAATCAGCCCCAGCATTTT.